This TCR beta chain is from a study of blood T cells in healthy people across ages. Germline CDR1 is DFQATT and CDR2 is SNEGSKA (reference sequence). The V end was cut by 6 bases, the J end by 7 bases, with 19 bases between. CDR3 length: 14 amino acids. It was with a sample-barcoded 5' primer and a J-beta primer mix that a second PCR of about 6 to 12 cycles was run. Per-sample output comprised a minimum of 2.5 million paired-end reads containing CDR3. TCRdb processed the 5' RACE reads anew with MiXCR; each CDR3 protein has one entry. The profile shows about 1,400,000 distinct CDR3 sequences, 42% of them singletons.

The source material was blood. The genes are TRBV20-1 and TRBJ1-5; tentative D call: TRBD1 (5 bases). The sequence derives from a woman under 30 in good health. The CDR3 nucleotides read TGCAGTGCACAATTCGAGAGTTCAGGGCAGCCCCAGCATTTT. Translating gives CSAQFESSGQPQHF.